This TCR beta chain was captured in a study of T cell responses to AZD1222 COVID-19 vaccine. Libraries were prepared by immunoSEQ multiplex PCR; TCRdb keeps only in-frame clonotypes and omits some of them. The repertoire holds 110,000 or so clones, with more than 70% as singletons. The CDR3 totals 10 residues. As to this clone: What it binds is unknown.

General study points: Reports indicate that nearly half of spike-specific TCRs are directed at unmutated variant regions. Repertoires were obtained solely post-peak T cell response. Baseline antibody screening turned up just a handful of seropositive AZD1222 recipients. The CD4 TCRs associated with vaccination extended across spike and predominated at 160-218 and 743-854.

The chain recombines TRBV21-1 with TRBJ2-5; the table assigns TRBD1, which was not confirmed against the DNA. TRBV21-1 is marked as a pseudogene. This TCR was recovered from an adult who received the AZD1222 COVID-19 vaccine. The sequencing used peripheral blood, collected 28 days after the second AZD1222 dose. The CDR3: CAYQAETQYF. The CDR3 coding sequence is TGTGCCTACCAGGCGGAGACCCAGTACTTC.